This is a list of T cell receptor beta chains from one sample in a study of T-cell reconstitution after alpha-beta-depleted transplantation in children. MiXCR, applied by TCRdb to the PCR reads, yields one record per CDR3 protein. The sample lists 300,000 or so distinct CDR3 sequences, about a tenth occurring once. The sequenced sample was PBMCs from the stem cell graft donor, obtained from the stem cell graft. These receptors all come from a human donor who donated a stem cell graft to a child with SCID. Both conserved end residues are part of each CDR3. D genes are given only for firm matches. Size tells how often a clone was seen (once, few, many) or the class of an expanded clone, and some rows leave it out.

j_call: TRBJ2-1
d_call: NA
clone_size: many
v_call: TRBV6-1
cdr3_nt: TGTGCCAGCAGAGACGGACTAAGCGGGTCCTACAATGAGCAGTTCTTC
cdr3_aa: CASRDGLSGSYNEQFF

j_call: TRBJ2-7
d_call: NA
clone_size: NA
v_call: TRBV5-6
cdr3_nt: TGTGCCAGCAGCTTGCTTCCAGGGGCCTACGAGCAGTACTTC
cdr3_aa: CASSLLPGAYEQYF

j_call: TRBJ2-2
d_call: NA
clone_size: NA
v_call: TRBV14
cdr3_nt: TGTGCCAGCAGCCAATCGGGGCGCCAACGAGACAGAGCCACCGGGGAGCTGTTTTTT
cdr3_aa: CASSQSGRQRDRATGELFF

j_call: TRBJ2-1
d_call: TRBD2
clone_size: few
v_call: TRBV20-1
cdr3_nt: TGCAGCGGCAAGGCGGGGGGGCAGAATGAGCAGTTCTTC
cdr3_aa: CSGKAGGQNEQFF

j_call: TRBJ2-1
d_call: NA
clone_size: few
v_call: TRBV9
cdr3_nt: TGTGCCAGCAGCACCCCCCTTTTCAGCTCCAATGAGCAGTTCTTC
cdr3_aa: CASSTPLFSSNEQFF

j_call: TRBJ1-2
d_call: NA
clone_size: few
v_call: TRBV10-2
cdr3_nt: TGCGCCAGCAGTGTACAGGGTTCGGGCTATGGCTACACCTTC
cdr3_aa: CASSVQGSGYGYTF

j_call: TRBJ1-1
d_call: NA
clone_size: once
v_call: TRBV7-3
cdr3_nt: TGTGCCAGCAGCTTAAATTCGGGTTTCTCCACTGAAGCTTTCTTT
cdr3_aa: CASSLNSGFSTEAFF

j_call: TRBJ2-6
d_call: NA
clone_size: NA
v_call: TRBV7-8
cdr3_nt: TGTGCCAGCAGCTCAAGACAGGCTATAGCCCGGGCCAACGTCCTGACTTTC
cdr3_aa: CASSSRQAIARANVLTF

j_call: TRBJ2-7
d_call: TRBD1
clone_size: NA
v_call: TRBV29-1
cdr3_nt: TGCAGCGCTTACGGGACAGGGTTTCACGAGCAGTACTTC
cdr3_aa: CSAYGTGFHEQYF

j_call: TRBJ2-1
d_call: NA
clone_size: NA
v_call: TRBV24-1
cdr3_nt: TGTGCCACCAGTGACCGGCCCGACCGAGGGAGGCCCAATGAGCAGTTCTTC
cdr3_aa: CATSDRPDRGRPNEQFF

j_call: TRBJ2-3
d_call: TRBD2
clone_size: few
v_call: TRBV25-1
cdr3_nt: TGTGCCAGCAGTGAATCGGGGGGGCCCCCAGATACGCAGTATTTT
cdr3_aa: CASSESGGPPDTQYF

j_call: TRBJ2-3
d_call: NA
clone_size: many
v_call: TRBV10-3
cdr3_nt: TGTGCCATCAGTCCCGGGACGAGCATGGATACGCAGTATTTT
cdr3_aa: CAISPGTSMDTQYF

j_call: TRBJ2-5
d_call: TRBD1
clone_size: many
v_call: TRBV10-1
cdr3_nt: TGCGCCAGCAGTGAGAGTGGACAGGGGAGGGAGACCCAGTACTTC
cdr3_aa: CASSESGQGRETQYF

j_call: TRBJ1-5
d_call: NA
clone_size: few
v_call: TRBV20-1
cdr3_nt: TGCAGTGCTAGTGGGGATAGCAATCAGCCCCAGCATTTT
cdr3_aa: CSASGDSNQPQHF

j_call: TRBJ1-1
d_call: NA
clone_size: NA
v_call: TRBV7-9
cdr3_nt: TGTGCCAGCAGCTTTGACCTTAGTACCACTGAAGCTTTCTTT
cdr3_aa: CASSFDLSTTEAFF

j_call: TRBJ1-4
d_call: NA
clone_size: many
v_call: TRBV29-1
cdr3_nt: TGCAGCGTTCTCACCCAAGGAAATGAAAAACTGTTTTTT
cdr3_aa: CSVLTQGNEKLFF

j_call: TRBJ2-6
d_call: NA
clone_size: many
v_call: TRBV20-1
cdr3_nt: TGCAGTGCTAGAGATGAAGGGGCGGCCAGGGTCAGCTCTGGGGCCAACGTCCTGACTTTC
cdr3_aa: CSARDEGAARVSSGANVLTF

j_call: TRBJ2-3
d_call: NA
clone_size: many
v_call: TRBV2
cdr3_nt: TGTGCCAGCAGCCGGGACTTGTTCACAGATACGCAGTATTTT
cdr3_aa: CASSRDLFTDTQYF

j_call: TRBJ1-1
d_call: TRBD1
clone_size: NA
v_call: TRBV20-1
cdr3_nt: TGCAGTGCTCCGATACAGGGGCGGAACACTGAAGCTTTCTTT
cdr3_aa: CSAPIQGRNTEAFF

j_call: TRBJ2-1
d_call: TRBD2
clone_size: many
v_call: TRBV12-3/TRBV12-4
cdr3_nt: TGTGCCAGCAGTCCACTAGCGTGGAGCTCCTACAATGAGCAGTTCTTC
cdr3_aa: CASSPLAWSSYNEQFF

j_call: TRBJ2-5
d_call: NA
clone_size: NA
v_call: TRBV6-5
cdr3_nt: TGTGCCAGCAGTTACGGGGGCCTCCAAGAGACCCAGTACTTC
cdr3_aa: CASSYGGLQETQYF

j_call: TRBJ2-2
d_call: NA
clone_size: many
v_call: TRBV11-1
cdr3_nt: TGTGCCAGCAGCTTCCCCCATACCGGGGAGCTGTTTTTT
cdr3_aa: CASSFPHTGELFF

j_call: TRBJ1-2
d_call: NA
clone_size: NA
v_call: TRBV29-1
cdr3_nt: TGCAGCGTTGACAAGGGCGGTAACTATGGCTACACCTTC
cdr3_aa: CSVDKGGNYGYTF

j_call: TRBJ2-1
d_call: NA
clone_size: NA
v_call: TRBV7-6
cdr3_nt: TGTGCCAGCAGCTTAGCGGGGGGTAACGATGAGCAGTTCTTC
cdr3_aa: CASSLAGGNDEQFF

j_call: TRBJ2-1
d_call: TRBD2
clone_size: NA
v_call: TRBV9
cdr3_nt: TGTGCCAGCAGCCCCCGAGGCGCGGGGGGCTACAATGAGCAGTTCTTC
cdr3_aa: CASSPRGAGGYNEQFF

j_call: TRBJ2-5
d_call: TRBD1
clone_size: NA
v_call: TRBV2
cdr3_nt: TGTGCCAGCACCGAAGGACAGGGGGACTGGTTGGAAGAGACCCAGTACTTC
cdr3_aa: CASTEGQGDWLEETQYF

j_call: TRBJ1-4
d_call: NA
clone_size: NA
v_call: TRBV7-9
cdr3_nt: TGTGCCAGCAGCACGAGACAAGCAACTAATGAAAAACTGTTTTTT
cdr3_aa: CASSTRQATNEKLFF

j_call: TRBJ2-3
d_call: TRBD2
clone_size: few
v_call: TRBV27
cdr3_nt: TGTGCCAGCAGTTTAGCCCCAGCGGGGGGGATGACAGATACGCAGTATTTT
cdr3_aa: CASSLAPAGGMTDTQYF

j_call: TRBJ1-1
d_call: NA
clone_size: few
v_call: TRBV6-2/TRBV6-3
cdr3_nt: TGTGCCAGCAGTTACGGTGCCATGAACACTGAAGCTTTCTTT
cdr3_aa: CASSYGAMNTEAFF